The TCR beta chain under discussion was sequenced for a study of CD8 T cells in ankylosing spondylitis. CDR3 size: 15 residues. With V trimmed by 4 bases and J by 5 bases, 8 bases remained unmatched. In germline, CDR1 is SGHRS, CDR2 YFSETQ. The study's findings and limits: The authors found the disease-linked clones to be CD8+ and relatively rare in peripheral blood. Earlier authors reported some of these motif variants in reactive arthritis synovial fluid and blood. There was reportedly significant enrichment of clones that were disease-linked in matched ankylosing spondylitis synovial fluid.

This clonotype was seen more than once but under ten times. Its antigen remains unknown. In TCRdb, the 5' RACE reads were re-called with MiXCR into one record per CDR3 protein. The sample has some 350,000 distinct CDR3 sequences, 14% to 15% seen once. Sequencing was done on a sample of blood, either unsorted or a sorted T cell fraction (not recorded which). This rearrangement joins TRBV5-1 to TRBJ2-2, with 7 bases fitting TRBD1. The clonotype was recovered from a male donor with ankylosing spondylitis or in good health (not recorded which). CDR3 residues: CASSARQGRTGELFF. In DNA form, the CDR3 reads TGCGCCAGCAGCGCACGACAGGGTAGGACCGGGGAGCTGTTTTTT.